This TCR beta chain was identified during a study of blood T cell repertoires in COVID-19. Across the study: T cells, B-cell-depleted T cells, or PBMCs supplied cDNA or gDNA.

Profiled with immunoSEQ multiplex PCR; TCRdb holds only in-frame clones, not every one. The repertoire holds some 270,000 clones, with 70% to 90% as singletons. Germline CDR1 reads MGHDK; CDR2 reads SYGVNS. The CDR3 runs to 15 residues. V shed 1 base and J shed 1 base, with 10 bases lying between them. Participant ages covered about 18 to 89 years across 20 to 30 US areas. Sequences were obtained from PBMCs or T cells enriched from blood (not recorded which). The rearrangement uses TRBV25-1 and TRBJ1-1; no clear D. This receptor was identified in a woman aged 45 to 65 who had been exposed to COVID-19. The CDR3 DNA is TGTGCCAGCAGTGAATCTTTGGGCCCGAACACTGAAGCTTTCTTT. Translating gives CASSESLGPNTEAFF.